Each of the 10 T cell receptor beta chains below was sequenced from the same sample in a study of cytomegalovirus exposure and HLA in healthy donors. PCR used 60 Vbeta primers and 13 Jbeta primers. Measured with immunoSEQ multiplex PCR; TCRdb has only the in-frame clones, and not every one. The table includes about 160,000 clones, around 76% detected once. The sample was PBMCs. All receptors come from a man in his 60s in good health and CMV-seronegative.

The rearrangement uses TRBV5-4 and TRBJ2-2, with unresolved D. CDR3 length: 12 residues. Germline CDR1 reads SGHNT; CDR2 reads YYREEE (reference sequence). The germline V and J ends were trimmed by 7 bases and 4 bases, with 8 bases remaining between them. CDR3: CASRVPTGELFF. The DNA for the CDR3 is TGTGCCAGCCGGGTGCCCACCGGGGAGCTGTTTTTT. Variable domain in full (rest from reference TRBV5-4 and TRBJ2-2): ETGVTQSPTHLIKTRGQQVTLRCSSQSGHNTVSWYQQALGQGPQFIFQYYREEENGRGNFPPRFSGLQFPNYSSELNVNALELDDSALYLCASRVPTGELFFGEGSRLTVL.

The chain employs TRBV7-2 and TRBJ2-3, with TRBD1 matching 11 bases. Germline V gene data show CDR1 as SGHTA and CDR2 as FQGNSA. V lost 4 bases, J lost 6 bases, and 3 bases stayed unmatched. The CDR3 loop spans 14 amino acids. DNA for the CDR3: TGTGCCAGCAGCTCGGACAGGGGGCGGGATACGCAGTATTTT. Its translation: CASSSDRGRDTQYF.

V gene TRBV4-2 combines with J gene TRBJ2-3; 9 positions match TRBD2. There are 19 residues in the CDR3. The ends lost 0 bases at V and 4 bases at J; junction bases unmatched: 14. Germline lookup yields CDR1 LGHNA and CDR2 YNFKEQ. CDR3 protein: CASSQDGRSGGSVPDTQYF. The CDR3 coding sequence is TGTGCCAGCAGCCAAGATGGTCGGAGCGGGGGGTCGGTTCCAGATACGCAGTATTTT.

V gene TRBV9 combines with J gene TRBJ2-7; TRBD1 matches 11 bases. The CDR3 totals 17 residues. V shed 4 bases and J 7 bases; nucleotides not matched to a gene: 16. Germline values: CDR1 SGDLS, CDR2 YYNGEE. The CDR3 sequence: CASSSGWWTGGSREQYF. The CDR3 nucleotides read TGTGCCAGCAGCTCTGGGTGGTGGACAGGGGGCTCGAGGGAGCAGTACTTC.

This clone has a single count. The chain has TRBV2 and TRBJ2-2; 7 nucleotides align to TRBD2. This CDR3 is built from 15 residues. CDR1 and CDR2 from the germline V gene are SNHLY and FYNNEI. V dropped 4 bases and J dropped 3; count of bases not matched to a gene: 5. CDR3 sequence: CASSARAGDTGELFF. The CDR3 DNA reads TGTGCCAGCAGTGCAAGGGCGGGGGACACCGGGGAGCTGTTTTTT. The entire variable domain, with the rest obtained from reference TRBV2 and TRBJ2-2, is as follows: EPEVTQTPSHQVTQMGQEVILRCVPISNHLYFYWYRQILGQKVEFLVSFYNNEISEKSEIFDDQFSVERPDGSNFTLKIRSTKLEDSAMYFCASSARAGDTGELFFGEGSRLTVL.

The chain recombines TRBV11-2 with TRBJ2-4; 7 positions agree with TRBD2. Per the germline V gene, CDR1 is SGHAT and CDR2 is FQNNGV. CDR3 length: 14 amino acids. Unmatched junction bases numbered 6, after V lost 0 bases and J lost 10 bases. The CDR3 DNA sequence: TGTGCCAGCAGCTTAGAGGGGAGGGCTGGGATTCAGTACTTC. Its protein is CASSLEGRAGIQYF.

This chain links TRBV28 with TRBJ2-1; the D gene is possibly TRBD1 (5 bases). Per germline, CDR1 MDHEN and CDR2 SYDVKM. V dropped 2 bases and J dropped 0 bases, with 8 bases sitting between them. CDR3 length: 15 residues. CDR3 bases: TGTGCCAGCAGTTTACCCCAGGGCTCCTACAATGAGCAGTTCTTC. Translated: CASSLPQGSYNEQFF.

The chain links TRBV7-2 to TRBJ1-4; 9 nucleotides match TRBD1. V lost 1 base and J lost 7; bases outside the gene matches: 7. The germline V gene encodes CDR1 SGHTA and CDR2 FQGNSA. The CDR3 consists of 16 residues. Written as DNA, the CDR3 is TGTGCCAGCAGCTTAGGAACACAGGGGGCTGGTGAAAAACTGTTTTTT. It codes for CASSLGTQGAGEKLFF.

The chain links TRBV4-1 to TRBJ2-7, with 11 bases lining up with TRBD2. The CDR3 runs to 16 residues. Trimming took 2 bases from V and 0 from J; bases not matched to a gene: 3. Germline lookup yields CDR1 MGHRA and CDR2 YSYEKL. CDR3 coding DNA: TGCGCCAGCAGCCAACCCACTAGCGGGAGCTCCTACGAGCAGTACTTC. Translating gives CASSQPTSGSSYEQYF.

V gene TRBV9 combines with J gene TRBJ2-1, with D perhaps matching TRBD2 (5 bases). Trimming took off 1 base at V and 3 bases at J, with 11 bases between the two ends. CDR1 SGDLS and CDR2 YYNGEE come from the germline V gene. The CDR3 sequence is 15 residues long. The CDR3 protein is CASSVYGGSYNEQFF. CDR3 in DNA: TGTGCCAGCAGCGTATACGGTGGGAGCTACAATGAGCAGTTCTTC.